The 20 T cell receptor beta chains listed next were all sequenced from one sample in a study of blood T cells in healthy people across ages. A second PCR, run for roughly 7 to 11 cycles, used a sample-barcoded 5' primer plus a J-beta primer mix. From the 5' RACE reads, TCRdb called clonotypes with MiXCR, one entry per CDR3 protein. There are some 1,800,000 distinct CDR3 sequences in the sample; roughly 43% occur only once, and 20% to 25% lies in the top ten. The specimen was blood. The receptors were gathered from a human donor in good health.

The chain has TRBV29-1 and TRBJ2-5; 10 positions match TRBD2. The V and J ends lost 7 bases and 7 bases, in that order; junction bases with no gene match: 15. The CDR3 covers 15 residues. The V gene's germline CDR1 is SQVTM and CDR2 ANQGSEA. The CDR3: CSGGGGLAEGPTQYF. Written as DNA, the CDR3 is TGCAGCGGAGGGGGAGGACTAGCGGAGGGACCGACCCAGTACTTC.

The rearrangement uses TRBV7-2 and TRBJ2-3, with D possibly TRBD2 on 7 matching bases. Germline V gene sequence: CDR1 SGHTA, CDR2 FQGNSA. The CDR3 loop spans 17 amino acids. The V gene lost 0 bases and the J gene lost 0 bases, with 13 bases spanning the gap. The CDR3 reads CASSLAGRGPSTDTQYF. For the CDR3, the DNA is TGTGCCAGCAGCTTAGCGGGGCGGGGGCCCAGCACAGATACGCAGTATTTT.

At least ten counts were recorded for this clonotype. The CDR3 region is CASSLRDRYEQYF. The CDR3 DNA is TGTGCCAGCAGCCTCCGGGACAGGTACGAGCAGTACTTC. V and J are TRBV7-2 and TRBJ2-7, with 8 positions matching TRBD1. Per germline, CDR1 SGHTA and CDR2 FQGNSA. J was trimmed by 4 bases and V by 5 bases; bases with no gene match: 4. The CDR3 sequence is 13 residues long. Complete variable domain (other parts from reference TRBV7-2 and TRBJ2-7): GAGVSQSPSNKVTEKGKDVELRCDPISGHTALYWYRQSLGQGLEFLIYFQGNSAPDKSGLPSDRFSAERTGGSVSTLTIQRTQQEDSAVYLCASSLRDRYEQYFGPGTRLTVT.

Remarks on this clonotype: Germline and junction disagree at one end, which may indicate a read error. The chain uses TRBV7-2 and TRBJ2-7; D remains ambiguous. The CDR3 sequence is 13 residues long. Germline V gives CDR1 SGHTA, CDR2 FQGNSA. The CDR3, as DNA: TGTGCCAGCAGCTTAAGGCAACGGCTCGTTAAGAACTTC. Its protein is CASSLRQRLVKNF.

The chain uses TRBV2 and TRBJ1-1, with a possible D match to TRBD1 (5 bases). This CDR3 has 13 amino acids. V lost 4 bases to trimming and J lost 7 bases, with 13 bases between them. Germline loops: CDR1 SNHLY, CDR2 FYNNEI. The CDR3 DNA sequence: TGTGCCAGCAGTGGAAGCCGGGACGTTGAAGCTTTCTTT. Translated, it gives CASSGSRDVEAFF.

The rearrangement joins TRBV7-9 to TRBJ1-2, with no clear D. This CDR3 contains 16 residues. The germline V gene encodes CDR1 SEHNR and CDR2 FQNEAQ (reference sequence). The V end lost 2 bases, the J end lost 4 bases, and 17 bases lay between the germline ends. The chain's CDR3 is CASSLRVGRVLYGYTF. In DNA form, the CDR3 reads TGTGCCAGCAGCTTAAGGGTCGGACGAGTCCTCTATGGCTACACCTTC.

The rearrangement uses TRBV25-1 and TRBJ1-2; D might be TRBD1 (6 bases). From germline, CDR1 is MGHDK and CDR2 SYGVNS. V lost 9 bases and J lost 8, with 19 bases in between. This CDR3 comprises 13 residues. CDR3 nucleotide sequence: TGTGCCAGTAAAGGGGGGCCAGGGGAAGGCTACACCTTC. It encodes CASKGGPGEGYTF.

The chain links TRBV12-3 or TRBV12-4 to TRBJ1-2, with no clear D. Trimming shortened V by 3 bases and J by 2 bases, and 4 bases separated the two germline ends. This CDR3 contains 12 residues. CDR3 nucleotide sequence: TGTGCCAGCAGTTTTCAGAACTATGGCTACACCTTC. Translating gives CASSFQNYGYTF.

The sample holds a few counts of this clonotype. The chain's CDR3 is CASMPSGYGYTF. Here the CDR3 DNA reads TGTGCCAGCATGCCCTCGGGCTATGGCTACACCTTC. This sequence joins TRBV12-3 or TRBV12-4 and TRBJ1-2; no clear D gene. Trimming stripped 7 bases from V and 4 bases from J, with 10 bases between. CDR3 length: 12 residues.

V gene TRBV11-2 combines with J gene TRBJ2-7; 9 bases match TRBD2. The CDR3 extends over 16 amino acids. The germline V gene encodes CDR1 SGHAT and CDR2 FQNNGV. The V segment lost 4 bases and the J segment 3 bases; nucleotides outside the gene matches: 10. The DNA for the CDR3 is TGTGCCAGCAGCTCACTTACGGGACTAGCAGGCTACGAGCAGTACTTC. Protein product: CASSSLTGLAGYEQYF.

V usage is TRBV7-6 and J usage is TRBJ1-3; 8 nucleotides align to TRBD1. Looked up from germline, CDR1 is SGHVS and CDR2 is FNYEAQ. The CDR3 sequence is 16 residues long. V was clipped by 5 bases and J by 3 bases; unmatched bases: 9. The CDR3 DNA follows: TGTGCCAGCAGCCCACAGGGGGATCAGTTTGGAAACACCATATATTTT. Translation: CASSPQGDQFGNTIYF. The full variable domain, completed using reference TRBV7-6 and TRBJ1-3, is GAGVSQSPRYKVTKRGQDVALRCDPISGHVSLYWYRQALGQGPEFLTYFNYEAQQDKSGLPNDRFSAERPEGSISTLTIQRTEQRDSAMYRCASSPQGDQFGNTIYFGEGSWLTVV.

This clonotype was counted only a few times. The chain links TRBV9 to TRBJ2-5; D is perhaps TRBD1 (6 bases). CDR1 SGDLS and CDR2 YYNGEE come from the germline V gene. The length of the CDR3 is 14 residues. The germline V and J ends were trimmed by 2 bases and 4 bases, with 12 bases remaining between them. Here the CDR3 DNA reads TGTGCCAGCAGCGTTGTGGACAGAGGAGAGACCCAGTACTTC. As protein: CASSVVDRGETQYF.

The rearrangement joins TRBV3-1 to TRBJ1-2, with unresolved D. V was shortened by 2 bases and J by 1 base, with 8 bases between the two germline ends. The CDR3 contains 14 residues. Germline CDR1 LGHDT, CDR2 YNNKEL (reference sequence). CDR3: CASSQRGSNYGYTF. For the CDR3, the DNA is TGTGCCAGCAGCCAAAGAGGGAGTAACTATGGCTACACCTTC.

V usage is TRBV6-2 or TRBV6-3 and J usage is TRBJ2-7; 7 bases align to TRBD1. Trimming removed 2 bases from V and 5 bases from J; junction bases left unmatched: 6. The germline V gene has CDR1 MNHEY and CDR2 SVGEGT. This CDR3 contains 14 residues. This CDR3 reads CASSYDPDRNEQYF. CDR3 in DNA: TGTGCCAGCAGTTACGACCCGGACAGGAACGAGCAGTACTTC.

This clonotype has just a few counts. This chain connects TRBV12-3 or TRBV12-4 to TRBJ1-6; maybe TRBD1 (5 bases). The V end was cut by 5 bases, the J end by 5 bases, with 13 bases between. The CDR3 runs to 15 residues. The CDR3 spells CASSLLRDDNSPLHF. The CDR3 DNA sequence: TGTGCCAGCAGTCTCCTCCGGGACGATAATTCACCCCTCCACTTT.

The chain is built from TRBV29-1 and TRBJ2-7, with 7 bases fitting TRBD1. The germline V gene encodes CDR1 SQVTM and CDR2 ANQGSEA. The CDR3 has 12 residues. V was clipped by 6 bases and J by 2 bases; unmatched bases: 4. CDR3 amino acids: CSVKGTAYEQYF. The CDR3 bases are TGCAGCGTCAAAGGGACAGCCTACGAGCAGTACTTC.

In its sample, this clonotype was seen a few times. The rearrangement links TRBV5-5 to TRBJ1-1; D is uncertain. Germline V CDR1 and CDR2: SGHKS, YYEKEE (reference sequence). This CDR3 contains 13 residues. The germline V and J ends were trimmed by 9 bases and 5 bases, with 17 bases remaining between them. CDR3 in DNA: TGTGCCACCGGACCATCCCCTGGGACTGAAGCTTTCTTT. Amino acid sequence: CATGPSPGTEAFF.

This clonotype was seen more than once but under ten times. The J gene is TRBJ2-1, the V gene TRBV6-2 or TRBV6-3; D is ambiguous. The V and J ends lost 0 bases and 10 bases respectively, with 10 bases between them. The germline gives CDR1 MNHEY, CDR2 SVGEGT. The CDR3 is made up of 13 amino acids. CDR3 bases: TGTGCCAGCAGTTACTCATCTCTGGGGGAGCAGTTCTTC. Translation gives CASSYSSLGEQFF.

The genes are TRBV4-2 and TRBJ2-3; no firm D call. CDR1 and CDR2 from the germline V gene are LGHNA and YNFKEQ. V was cut by 0 bases and J by 4 bases, with 17 bases left in between. The CDR3 length is 17 residues. CDR3 bases: TGTGCCAGCAGCCAAGATCCGCTCGGCGGTTTTGCAGATACGCAGTATTTT. The encoded protein is CASSQDPLGGFADTQYF.

The chain employs TRBV9 and TRBJ2-1; 9 bases match TRBD2. The CDR3 runs 16 residues. Germline CDR1 SGDLS, CDR2 YYNGEE. V gave up 2 bases and J gave up 7 bases; unmatched junction bases: 10. The CDR3 here is CASSVGGGAVYNEQFF. CDR3 DNA sequence: TGTGCCAGCAGCGTGGGCGGGGGGGCCGTTTATAATGAGCAGTTCTTC.